The 31 T cell receptor beta chains below all came from one sample that was sequenced in a study of human T cells and chemical hapten exposure (dated by TCRdb to the early 2020s). The time point label on this specimen signifies: pre-sensitization, week 0. The treatment or condition label on this specimen signifies: therapeutic diphenylcyclopropenone sensitization with weekly scalp DPC. The receptor library was made with RACE. TCRdb records NextSeq 500 as the sequencer. The public reads were run again by TCRdb, first through fastp at Q25 and then through MiXCR, and only productive beta chains were kept. Rows with a matching CDR3 protein are joined into one entry that keeps the most common DNA and genes. In all, the sample holds about 120,000 distinct CDR3 sequences, and 13% of those were seen once. About 3% of the sample is in the top ten clones. Sequencing was performed on whole blood, taken in connection with sensitization to the hapten diphenylcyclopropenone (DPC). The receptor source for this set is a woman aged 18-30 years with alopecia areata. Some clones in this sample may be carry-over from other donors' samples.

The J gene is TRBJ1-1, the V gene TRBV6-5; 7 nucleotides agree with TRBD1. There are 13 residues in the CDR3. From germline, CDR1 is MNHEY and CDR2 SVGAGI. The V and J ends lost 2 bases and 8 bases, in that order; junction bases with no gene match: 5. The CDR3: CASSYRDRPEAFF. CDR3 DNA: TGTGCCAGCAGTTACAGGGACAGACCAGAAGCTTTCTTT.

The chain carries TRBV28 and TRBJ2-7; D could derive from TRBD1 or TRBD2 (5 bases each). Germline CDR1 reads MDHEN; CDR2 reads SYDVKM. The ends were cut back, 6 bases at V and 3 bases at J, with 15 bases in the middle. The CDR3 has 14 residues. The CDR3 coding sequence is TGTGCCAGCAGCAACCGAGGGACGGACTACGAGCAGTACTTC. Translated: CASSNRGTDYEQYF.

This clonotype showed up many times. The V gene is TRBV29-1, the J gene TRBJ2-6, with D perhaps matching TRBD2 (5 bases). With 5 bases removed from V and 1 base from J, the gap between germline ends came to 9 bases. CDR1 and CDR2 from the germline V gene are SQVTM and ANQGSEA. The CDR3 length is 14 residues. CDR3 sequence: CSVIPGSGANVLTF. The CDR3 DNA is TGCAGCGTTATTCCGGGGTCTGGGGCCAACGTCCTGACTTTC.

This clonotype was counted many times. The chain recombines TRBV4-1 with TRBJ2-2; D perhaps matches TRBD2 (6 bases). Trimming removed 0 bases from V and 5 bases from J, with 13 bases in between. The CDR3 totals 16 residues. Germline values: CDR1 MGHRA, CDR2 YSYEKL. The DNA for the CDR3 is TGCGCCAGCAGCCAAGATCCGGGACTCTCAACCGGGGAGCTGTTTTTT. Its protein product is CASSQDPGLSTGELFF.

This clonotype was seen only a few times. The chain joins TRBV28 to TRBJ2-7; tentative D call: TRBD2 (5 bases). The V gene's germline CDR1 is MDHEN and CDR2 SYDVKM. The CDR3 runs to 11 residues. The V gene lost 5 bases and the J gene lost 3 bases, with 5 bases spanning the gap. The CDR3 is CASSRDYEQYF. CDR3 DNA sequence: TGTGCCAGCAGTCGGGACTACGAGCAGTACTTC.

This clonotype was detected once. V gene TRBV12-3 or TRBV12-4 combines with J gene TRBJ1-1; the D is unclear. Trimming took 4 bases from V and 0 from J, leaving 9 bases between them. This CDR3 spans 14 amino acids. The CDR3 here is CASSWGDMNTEAFF. The CDR3 bases are TGTGCCAGCAGTTGGGGTGATATGAACACTGAAGCTTTCTTT.

The genes are TRBV5-6 and TRBJ2-3; D is ambiguous. V was trimmed by 4 bases and J by 1 base, leaving 13 bases between them. This CDR3 spans 15 amino acids. Looked up from germline, CDR1 is SGHDT and CDR2 is YYEEEE. In DNA form, the CDR3 reads TGTGCCAGCAGCATGACCTCCGCGGGCACAGATACGCAGTATTTT. It encodes CASSMTSAGTDTQYF. The entire variable domain, with the rest obtained from reference TRBV5-6 and TRBJ2-3, is as follows: DAGVTQSPTHLIKTRGQQVTLRCSPKSGHDTVSWYQQALGQGPQFIFQYYEEEERQRGNFPDRFSGHQFPNYSSELNVNALLLGDSALYLCASSMTSAGTDTQYFGPGTRLTVL.

This clonotype was recorded once. This may stem from a read error, because a much larger clone lies one nucleotide away. The rearrangement uses TRBV4-2 and TRBJ2-1, with 12 bases that match TRBD2. The V and J ends lost 5 bases and 11 bases, in that order; junction bases with no gene match: 13. The CDR3 runs to 16 residues. CDR1 and CDR2 from the germline V gene are LGHNA and YNFKEQ. Written as DNA, the CDR3 is TGTGCCAGCAGCTCGAACCCTAGCGGGGGGGCGGATAAGCAGTTCTTC. Protein: CASSSNPSGGADKQFF.

This clonotype was seen a few times. This chain links TRBV2 with TRBJ1-4; the match to TRBD1 covers 8 bases. The CDR3 is 13 amino acids. Germline CDR1 is SNHLY and CDR2 is FYNNEI. The J segment lost 8 bases and the V segment lost 5 bases, leaving 4 bases of the junction unmatched. CDR3: CASSRRQGEKLFF. For the CDR3, the DNA is TGTGCCAGCAGTCGCCGACAGGGGGAAAAACTGTTTTTT.

In DNA form, the CDR3 reads TGTGCCAGCAGCGGGACAGGGGGTCTCCCTGAAGCTTTCTTT. This translates into CASSGTGGLPEAFF. The chain couples TRBV6-1 to TRBJ1-1; 11 positions agree with TRBD1. The CDR3 extends over 14 amino acids. The junction had 6 bases not matched to a gene; V was cut back by 6 bases and J by 6 bases. The germline V gene encodes CDR1 MNHNS and CDR2 SASEGT.

The gene calls are TRBV2 and TRBJ1-2, with D uncertain. CDR1 SNHLY and CDR2 FYNNEI come from the germline V gene. Trimming stripped 11 bases from V and 1 base from J, with 14 bases between. The CDR3 has 13 residues. Here the CDR3 reads CAAGGSLNYGYTF. For the CDR3, the DNA is TGTGCCGCGGGAGGCTCCCTTAACTATGGCTACACCTTC.

This rearrangement joins TRBV27 to TRBJ2-5; 8 bases are a match to TRBD2. This CDR3 is 15 amino acids long. Trimming took 4 bases from V and 5 from J; bases not matched to a gene: 9. Germline CDR1 reads MNHEY; CDR2 reads SMNVEV (reference sequence). The CDR3 DNA is TGTGCCAGCAGTTGGAGCGGGGGTCCTCCGGAGACCCAGTACTTC. Its translation: CASSWSGGPPETQYF.

This clonotype was seen repeatedly, ten times or more. The rearrangement links TRBV5-1 to TRBJ1-2; D unclear. The CDR3 has 14 amino acids. CDR1 and CDR2 (germline): SGHRS, YFSETQ. V lost 3 bases, J lost 2 bases, and 11 bases lay in between. CDR3 in DNA: TGCGCCAGCAGCTCACTCGAAGGCAACTATGGCTACACCTTC. This translates into CASSSLEGNYGYTF.

The V and J genes are TRBV9 and TRBJ1-2; D perhaps matches TRBD1 (6 bases). This CDR3 comprises 14 residues. Germline lookup yields CDR1 SGDLS and CDR2 YYNGEE. Between the trimmed V and J ends, which lost 0 bases and 4 bases, there was a span of 10 bases. CDR3 in amino acids: CASSVEGVAYGYTF. CDR3 in DNA: TGTGCCAGCAGCGTAGAGGGGGTCGCCTATGGCTACACCTTC.

This clonotype was picked up a small number of times. CDR3 nucleotides: TGCAGTGCTAGAGATCCGGACCGGACCTCCTACAATGAGCAGTTCTTC. The encoded protein is CSARDPDRTSYNEQFF. This rearrangement joins TRBV20-1 to TRBJ2-1; no clear D gene. The CDR3 totals 16 residues. Germline loops: CDR1 DFQATT, CDR2 SNEGSKA (reference sequence). The ends were cut back, 0 bases at V and 0 bases at J, with 12 bases in the middle.

The chain couples TRBV5-1 to TRBJ1-1; tentative D call: TRBD1 (5 bases). The CDR3 runs 15 residues. Germline V gives CDR1 SGHRS, CDR2 YFSETQ. The V end lost 4 bases, the J end lost 3 bases, and 16 bases lay between the germline ends. The CDR3 bases are TGCGCCAGCAGCCATACAGGCGGGGTGGACACTGAAGCTTTCTTT. Translating gives CASSHTGGVDTEAFF.

The chain combines TRBV19 with TRBJ1-2; D perhaps matches TRBD1 (5 bases). This CDR3 has 15 amino acids. V was pared by 9 bases and J by 2 bases, with 19 bases between. Germline V gene lookup returns CDR1 LNHDA and CDR2 SQIVND (reference sequence). CDR3 loop: CASQDGQWGNYGYTF. CDR3 sequence (DNA): TGTGCCAGCCAGGACGGCCAATGGGGGAACTATGGCTACACCTTC.

The chain's CDR3 is CATSTSGGTGELFF. CDR3 DNA: TGCGCCACCTCGACTAGCGGGGGAACCGGGGAGCTGTTTTTT. V gene TRBV4-3 combines with J gene TRBJ2-2, with TRBD2 matching over 12 bases. Germline V gives CDR1 LGHNA, CDR2 YSLEER. With 10 bases clipped from V and 5 bases from J, the junction kept 5 bases outside the gene matches. This CDR3 region has 14 residues.

This clonotype turned up a few times. The chain is built from TRBV6-2 or TRBV6-3 and TRBJ2-1, with D perhaps given as TRBD1 or TRBD2 (5 bases each). The CDR3 covers 17 residues. Germline CDR1 reads MNHEY; CDR2 reads SVGEGT. Trimming cost V 4 bases and J 4 bases, with 20 bases left between them. In DNA, the CDR3 is TGTGCCAGCAGTTCCCCCGGGGCGCGCACTCCTTACAATGAGCAGTTCTTC. This sequence encodes CASSSPGARTPYNEQFF.

This clonotype was seen ten or more times. The chain is built from TRBV7-9 and TRBJ1-1; D not certain. Germline values: CDR1 SEHNR, CDR2 FQNEAQ (reference sequence). With 1 base removed from V and 1 base from J, the gap between germline ends came to 10 bases. The CDR3 length is 15 residues. The CDR3 coding sequence is TGTGCCAGCAGCTTAGTTGGGAGAGGGAACACTGAAGCTTTCTTT. Its protein is CASSLVGRGNTEAFF.

This clonotype was counted once. The chain carries TRBV9 and TRBJ2-7, with D unclear. Trimming left V 0 bases short and J 3 bases short, with 10 bases between. Germline V gene sequence: CDR1 SGDLS, CDR2 YYNGEE. The CDR3 is 14 residues long. CDR3 protein: CASSVGEGIYEQYF. CDR3 DNA: TGTGCCAGCAGCGTAGGGGAAGGGATCTACGAGCAGTACTTC.

This clonotype was seen many times. The chain uses TRBV29-1 and TRBJ2-7, with a weak D call TRBD2 (6 bases). CDR3 length: 16 amino acids. The V end was cut by 4 bases, the J end by 0 bases, with 19 bases between. Germline V lookup: CDR1 SQVTM, CDR2 ANQGSEA. The chain's CDR3 is CSVVGRLAGGSYEQYF. DNA of the CDR3: TGCAGCGTTGTTGGGCGACTGGCCGGGGGCTCCTACGAGCAGTACTTC.

This clonotype occurred a few times. The chain uses TRBV3-1 and TRBJ2-7, with unresolved D. Germline V lookup: CDR1 LGHDT, CDR2 YNNKEL (reference sequence). This CDR3 region has 13 residues. V shed 1 base and J shed 7 bases, with 11 bases lying between them. CDR3 bases: TGTGCCAGCAGCCAAGGTGGCAGTAAAGAGCAGTACTTC. It encodes CASSQGGSKEQYF.

Many counts were recorded for this clonotype. The germline gene is not matched at one end of the junction; a read error may be the cause. This chain connects TRBV5-5 to TRBJ1-1; D perhaps matches TRBD1 (5 bases). The germline V gene encodes CDR1 SGHKS and CDR2 YYEKEE (reference sequence). CDR3 length: 17 residues. The CDR3 is CASSLGAPGIVKTEAFF. For the CDR3, the DNA is TGTGCCAGCAGCTTGGGAGCCCCAGGGATAGTGAAGACTGAAGCTTTCTTT. Full variable domain (missing parts from reference TRBV5-5 and TRBJ1-1): DAGVTQSPTHLIKTRGQQVTLRCSPISGHKSVSWYQQVLGQGPQFIFQYYEKEERGRGNFPDRFSARQFPNYSSELNVNALLLGDSALYLCASSLGAPGIVKTEAFFGQGTRLTVV.

The chain recombines TRBV5-1 with TRBJ2-7; D gene ambiguous. Looked up from germline, CDR1 is SGHRS and CDR2 is YFSETQ. The CDR3 totals 13 residues. Trimming left V 3 bases short and J 0 bases short, with 7 bases between. CDR3 nucleotide sequence: TGCGCCAGCAGCTATACGAGCTCCTACGAGCAGTACTTC. Protein sequence: CASSYTSSYEQYF.

This chain uses TRBV12-3 or TRBV12-4 with TRBJ1-1; D remains unclear. This CDR3 has 17 residues. The V end lost 3 bases, the J end lost 0 bases, and 17 bases lay between the germline ends. Here the CDR3 reads CASSFVVSQHMNTEAFF. In DNA, the CDR3 is TGTGCCAGCAGTTTTGTCGTCAGCCAACACATGAACACTGAAGCTTTCTTT.

The rearrangement links TRBV6-6 to TRBJ1-5, with no clear D. Germline CDR1 MNHNY, CDR2 SVGAGI (reference sequence). The V end lost 0 bases, the J end lost 0 bases, and 15 bases lay between the germline ends. The CDR3 is 18 amino acids. The DNA for the CDR3 is TGTGCCAGCAGTTACTCGAGTAGGGCAGATTATAGCAATCAGCCCCAGCATTTT. This encodes CASSYSSRADYSNQPQHF.

The V and J genes are TRBV18 and TRBJ2-2, with a possible D match to TRBD1 (5 bases). This CDR3 comprises 15 residues. Trimming removed 3 bases at V and 0 bases at J, with 8 bases between. Looked up from germline, CDR1 is KGHSH and CDR2 is LQKENI. The chain's CDR3 is CASSPGQANTGELFF. In DNA form, the CDR3 reads TGTGCCAGCTCACCCGGACAAGCGAACACCGGGGAGCTGTTTTTT.

This clonotype was counted a few times. The V gene is TRBV3-1, the J gene TRBJ1-2; weak D call: TRBD1 (6 bases). Germline V gene data show CDR1 as LGHDT and CDR2 as YNNKEL (reference sequence). This CDR3 is 16 amino acids long. Trimming cost V 0 bases and J 4 bases, with 15 bases left between them. CDR3 coding DNA: TGTGCCAGCAGCCAAGATCTGCGGGGGGCGGGCTATGGCTACACCTTC. Amino acid sequence: CASSQDLRGAGYGYTF.

The rearrangement joins TRBV25-1 to TRBJ1-5; D call uncertain. CDR1 and CDR2 from the germline V gene are MGHDK and SYGVNS. This CDR3 has 14 amino acids. V was pared by 0 bases and J by 5 bases, with 8 bases between. CDR3 residues: CASSEYRHDQPQHF. CDR3 coding DNA: TGTGCCAGCAGTGAATACAGACACGATCAGCCCCAGCATTTT.

This clonotype was detected many times. The V and J genes are TRBV6-5 and TRBJ2-2; 7 bases match TRBD2. The CDR3 is 16 amino acids. Trimming removed 6 bases from V and 0 bases from J; junction bases left unmatched: 7. Looked up from germline, CDR1 is MNHEY and CDR2 is SVGAGI. The DNA of the CDR3 is TGTGCCAGCAGCCGACGCGGGGGACCGAACACCGGGGAGCTGTTTTTT. Amino acid sequence: CASSRRGGPNTGELFF.